These 18 T cell receptor beta chains were sequenced from one sample in a study of identical twins (dated by TCRdb to the mid-2010s). Library method: 5' RACE. Reads for this sample came from an Illumina HiSeq 2000. The public reads were reprocessed in TCRdb via fastp at Q25 and MiXCR, keeping in-frame beta chains. Rows merge per CDR3 protein into single entries with the most common DNA and genes. The sample table lists fewer than 650,000 distinct CDR3 sequences, around 7.4% of them with a count of one. The ten largest clonotypes hold 1.5% to 2% of the sample. These same records also appear under a second study, on yellow fever vaccine responses in identical twins.

Input material: PBMCs. The origin of the receptors is a woman between 18 and 29 years old in good health.

The chain employs TRBV7-9 and TRBJ2-3, with 11 positions matching TRBD2. The J segment lost 3 bases and the V segment lost 5 bases, leaving 7 bases of the junction unmatched. Germline V gene data show CDR1 as SEHNR and CDR2 as FQNEAQ (reference sequence). The length of the CDR3 is 16 residues. CDR3 DNA: TGTGCCAGCAGCCACCTACTAGCGGGAGCTACAGATACGCAGTATTTT. Residues: CASSHLLAGATDTQYF. The full variable domain, rest sourced from reference TRBV7-9 and TRBJ2-3, is DTGVSQNPRHKITKRGQNVTFRCDPISEHNRLYWYRQTLGQGPEFLTYFQNEAQLEKSRLLSDRFSAERPKGSFSTLEIQRTEQGDSAMYLCASSHLLAGATDTQYFGPGTRLTVL.

This chain connects TRBV13 to TRBJ2-3, with 10 bases identical to TRBD2. This CDR3 comprises 17 residues. CDR1 PRHDT and CDR2 FYEKMQ come from the germline V gene (reference sequence). V lost 5 bases to trimming and J lost 2 bases; unmatched junction nucleotides: 10. The CDR3 is CASSQKRLAGLTDTQYF. The CDR3 nucleotides read TGTGCCAGCAGCCAAAAAAGACTAGCGGGCCTCACAGATACGCAGTATTTT.

This clonotype was counted ten times or more. The chain combines TRBV7-9 with TRBJ2-1; 14 bases match TRBD2. V lost 10 bases, J lost 7 bases, and 6 bases stayed unmatched. Per the germline V gene, CDR1 is SEHNR and CDR2 is FQNEAQ (reference sequence). The CDR3 runs to 14 residues. The CDR3 is CATGTSGSWNEQFF. CDR3 DNA: TGTGCCACTGGGACTAGCGGGAGCTGGAATGAGCAGTTCTTC. The entire variable domain, with the rest obtained from reference TRBV7-9 and TRBJ2-1, is as follows: DTGVSQNPRHKITKRGQNVTFRCDPISEHNRLYWYRQTLGQGPEFLTYFQNEAQLEKSRLLSDRFSAERPKGSFSTLEIQRTEQGDSAMYLCATGTSGSWNEQFFGPGTRLTVL.

The chain has TRBV19 and TRBJ1-2, with unresolved D. CDR1 is LNHDA and CDR2 is SQIVND in the germline V gene (reference sequence). The CDR3 has 14 amino acids. V was pared by 3 bases and J by 8 bases, with 16 bases between. The DNA of the CDR3 is TGTGCCAGTAGTATCTGGCGGGCGGATCGGGGCTACACCTTC. Protein product: CASSIWRADRGYTF.

The gene calls are TRBV7-9 and TRBJ2-3; 10 bases fit TRBD2. Per germline, CDR1 SEHNR and CDR2 FQNEAQ (reference sequence). V was clipped by 4 bases and J by 4 bases; unmatched bases: 8. This CDR3 contains 16 residues. Here the CDR3 DNA reads TGTGCCAGCAGCTCCAGAGCGGGGGGGCCGTCAGATACGCAGTATTTT. Protein product: CASSSRAGGPSDTQYF.

The sample holds many counts of this clonotype. The rearrangement uses TRBV12-3 or TRBV12-4 and TRBJ2-3; D could derive from TRBD1 or TRBD2 (5 bases each). Trimming took off 3 bases at V and 1 base at J, with 14 bases between the two ends. CDR3 length: 16 amino acids. The CDR3 here is CASSFWRMGGTDTQYF. The CDR3 region has the DNA TGTGCCAGCAGTTTTTGGAGGATGGGGGGCACAGATACGCAGTATTTT.

This clonotype was picked up many times. J is TRBJ2-3 and V is TRBV4-2, with 11 nucleotides matching TRBD2. Trimming at V came to 4 bases and at J to 0 bases, leaving 3 bases not matched to a gene. From germline, CDR1 is LGHNA and CDR2 YNFKEQ. The CDR3 covers 16 residues. This CDR3 is CASSRGTSGSTDTQYF. CDR3 coding DNA: TGTGCCAGCAGCCGTGGGACTAGCGGAAGCACAGATACGCAGTATTTT.

In this sample, this clonotype turned up many times. The chain recombines TRBV6-5 with TRBJ2-7, with TRBD2 matching over 12 bases. CDR1 and CDR2 from the germline V gene are MNHEY and SVGAGI. This CDR3 has 12 residues. V shed 8 bases and J 7 bases; nucleotides not matched to a gene: 3. The CDR3 is CASGLAGGEQYF. In DNA, the CDR3 is TGTGCCAGCGGGCTAGCGGGAGGGGAGCAGTACTTC.

This clonotype was detected many times. The chain uses TRBV12-3 or TRBV12-4 and TRBJ2-1; a possible D gene is TRBD1 (7 bases). The CDR3 consists of 17 residues. V lost 6 bases to trimming and J lost 12 bases, with 30 bases between them. The CDR3 DNA sequence: TGTGCCAGCAGCCCCCAAGACAGGGTTGGAGGGAGTGATTTGCAGTTCTTC. Its protein product is CASSPQDRVGGSDLQFF.

The table lists this clonotype with a few counts. The V call is TRBV12-3 or TRBV12-4, the J call TRBJ1-6; 11 bases map to TRBD1. V trimming: 3 bases; J trimming: 15 bases; junction bases outside the gene matches: 7. The CDR3 spans 14 residues. In DNA, the CDR3 is TGTGCCAGCAGTTTTGGACAGGGGGCAACTCGCCTCCACTTT. This translates into CASSFGQGATRLHF.

This clonotype was detected many times. Here the CDR3 DNA reads TGCGCCAGCAGCCAAGACTTGGGCCCCAGGATATATCAGCCCCAGCATTTT. Translation gives CASSQDLGPRIYQPQHF. The genes are TRBV4-1 and TRBJ1-5, with D uncertain. The CDR3 totals 17 residues. V dropped 0 bases and J dropped 5 bases, with 17 bases sitting between them. Germline V lookup: CDR1 MGHRA, CDR2 YSYEKL.

This clonotype was picked up many times. The rearrangement links TRBV29-1 to TRBJ1-2; D perhaps matches TRBD1 (5 bases). V was cut by 6 bases and J by 3 bases, with 11 bases left in between. The CDR3 contains 12 residues. Germline V gene sequence: CDR1 SQVTM, CDR2 ANQGSEA. This CDR3 is CSVLGTYYGYTF. The CDR3 DNA reads TGCAGCGTGCTCGGGACTTACTATGGCTACACCTTC.

This clonotype came up a few times. V usage is TRBV5-8 and J usage is TRBJ2-1, with TRBD2 identical over 9 bases. Trimming took 0 bases from V and 9 from J; bases not matched to a gene: 13. Germline CDR1 is SGHTS and CDR2 is YDEGEE. This CDR3 spans 17 amino acids. CDR3 sequence reads: CASSLAVFPSGAPEQFF. CDR3 in DNA: TGTGCCAGCAGCTTGGCCGTTTTCCCTAGCGGGGCGCCTGAGCAGTTCTTC. Based on the CDR3 plus reference TRBV5-8 and TRBJ2-1, the full variable domain is EAGVTQSPTHLIKTRGQQATLRCSPISGHTSVYWYQQALGLGLQFLLWYDEGEERNRGNFPPRFSGRQFPNYSSELNVNALELEDSALYLCASSLAVFPSGAPEQFFGPGTRLTVL.

This clonotype was counted between two and nine times. The chain joins TRBV3-1 to TRBJ2-1, with 12 bases fitting TRBD2. The CDR3 consists of 20 residues. CDR1 and CDR2 (germline): LGHDT, YNNKEL (reference sequence). The J segment lost 0 bases and the V segment lost 2 bases, leaving 11 bases of the junction unmatched. This CDR3 is CASSQIPGLAGSSSYNEQFF. The CDR3 DNA reads as TGTGCCAGCAGCCAAATCCCGGGACTAGCGGGTTCGAGCTCCTACAATGAGCAGTTCTTC.

The chain has TRBV5-1 and TRBJ2-5, with TRBD1 matching over 8 bases. V was clipped by 4 bases and J by 4 bases; unmatched bases: 6. Per the germline V gene, CDR1 is SGHRS and CDR2 is YFSETQ. The CDR3 contains 14 residues. This CDR3 reads CASSAGQGGETQYF. CDR3 nucleotide sequence: TGCGCCAGCAGCGCCGGACAGGGAGGAGAGACCCAGTACTTC.

V is TRBV11-2 and J is TRBJ1-1, with 9 bases that match TRBD1. The CDR3 is 13 residues long. Trimming removed 4 bases from V and 10 bases from J; junction bases left unmatched: 7. The germline V gene has CDR1 SGHAT and CDR2 FQNNGV. DNA for the CDR3: TGTGCCAGCAGCTCGGACAGGGGTGGAGTAGCTTTCTTT. Its translation is CASSSDRGGVAFF.

This sequence joins TRBV6-1 and TRBJ2-3, with TRBD2 as a possible D gene (6 bases). This CDR3 region has 14 residues. V was cut by 7 bases and J by 2 bases, with 13 bases left in between. Germline loops: CDR1 MNHNS, CDR2 SASEGT. In DNA, the CDR3 is TGTGCCAGCAACGGGGGTAGGCCCACAGATACGCAGTATTTT. Its translation is CASNGGRPTDTQYF.

This clonotype has at least ten counts. The chain carries TRBV5-1 and TRBJ2-3, with 7 positions matching TRBD1. Germline lookup yields CDR1 SGHRS and CDR2 YFSETQ. The CDR3 sequence is 17 residues long. With 0 bases clipped from V and 4 bases from J, the junction kept 11 bases outside the gene matches. Written as DNA, the CDR3 is TGCGCCAGCAGCTTGGGGGACAGAAAACCCCTCTCAGATACGCAGTATTTT. This translates into CASSLGDRKPLSDTQYF.